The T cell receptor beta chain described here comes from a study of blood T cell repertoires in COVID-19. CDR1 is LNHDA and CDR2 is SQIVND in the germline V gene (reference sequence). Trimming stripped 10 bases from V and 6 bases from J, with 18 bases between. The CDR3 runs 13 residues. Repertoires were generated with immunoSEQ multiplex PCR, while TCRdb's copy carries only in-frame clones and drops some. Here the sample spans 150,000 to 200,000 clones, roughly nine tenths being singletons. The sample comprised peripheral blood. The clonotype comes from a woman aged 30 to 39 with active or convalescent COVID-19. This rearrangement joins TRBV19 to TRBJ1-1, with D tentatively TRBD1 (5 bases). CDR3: CATTRGGWSEAFF. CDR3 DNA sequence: TGTGCCACCACTCGGGGGGGGTGGTCTGAAGCTTTCTTT.